This TCR beta chain comes out of a study of molecular identifiers for immune sequencing clone quantification. Study-level findings and limits: Identical TCR molecules that share a barcode could lead to an underestimation of highly expanded clone sizes. Over 98% of effector molecules, but under 1% in naive cells, were held by clones with more than 20 RNA copies.

Trimming took off 0 bases at V and 7 bases at J, with 7 bases between the two ends. Per the germline V gene, CDR1 is MNHEY and CDR2 is SMNVEV (reference sequence). The CDR3 has 13 residues. Sorting captured naive CD8 T cells as CD8+CD4-CCR7+CD45RA+. At least ten counts were recorded for this clonotype. Its antigen is currently unknown. MiXCR was run by TCRdb on the PCR reads, yielding one entry per CDR3 protein. The data hold just under 650,000 distinct CDR3 sequences, with just under 20% observed a single time. V is TRBV27 and J is TRBJ1-5, with no clear D. The receptor was derived from a human donor in good health. Some libraries in this study had Jurkat cell RNA spiked in. Sequenced: naive CD8+ T cells from blood, with Jurkat cell RNA spiked in. Noted subset: FACS-sorted CD8+CD4-CCR7+CD45RA+ naive T cells. CDR3 protein: CASSLSIVQPQHF. The CDR3, as DNA: TGTGCCAGCAGTTTATCCATAGTACAGCCCCAGCATTTT.